The sequence of this T cell receptor (beta chain) was determined in a study of control samples from healthy donors and cancer patients. This CDR3 is built from 15 residues. Germline V gene lookup returns CDR1 WSHSY and CDR2 SAAADI. Trimming took 3 bases from V and 5 from J, leaving 16 bases between them. Generated by immunoSEQ multiplex PCR, the TCRdb table keeps only in-frame clones and is missing some. The sample yields some 140,000 clones, just under 95% seen once. The TCR sequence derives from a man aged 40-49 years in good health. The sample comprised blood. The J gene is TRBJ1-1, the V gene TRBV10-2, with D possibly matching TRBD1 (5 bases). CDR3 sequence reads: CASSESQGVYTEAFF. The CDR3, as DNA: TGCGCCAGCAGTGAAAGCCAGGGAGTATATACTGAAGCTTTCTTT.